The 28 T cell receptor beta chains given below trace back to one sample, sequenced in a study of cytomegalovirus exposure and HLA in healthy donors. Amplification used 60 Vbeta primers and 13 Jbeta primers. Using immunoSEQ multiplex PCR, the repertoire was profiled, and TCRdb retains in-frame clones only, with some absent. In the table there are some 130,000 clones, about 80% of which are singletons. The sequencing input was PBMCs. Receptors were obtained from a boy aged 2-15 years in good health and CMV-seronegative.

This chain links TRBV6-1 with TRBJ1-2; maybe TRBD1 (5 bases). Between the trimmed V and J ends, which lost 1 base and 7 bases, there was a span of 10 bases. Germline assignment: CDR1 MNHNS and CDR2 SASEGT. This CDR3 contains 13 residues. CDR3 amino acids: CASSEEAGFGYTF. Written as DNA, the CDR3 is TGTGCCAGCAGTGAAGAAGCAGGGTTTGGCTACACCTTC.

The CDR3 DNA is TGTGCCAGCAGGAAGACAGGGGAGGGTTCACCCCTCCACTTT. This translates into CASRKTGEGSPLHF. This sequence joins TRBV2 and TRBJ1-6; 8 bases align to TRBD1. Trimming at V came to 6 bases and at J to 9 bases, leaving 7 bases not matched to a gene. CDR3 length equals 14 residues. From germline, CDR1 is SNHLY and CDR2 FYNNEI.

This clone showed up just a few times. The chain is built from TRBV11-2 and TRBJ1-2, with D possibly TRBD1 on 5 matching bases. CDR1 is SGHAT, CDR2 FQNNGV, per germline. V was trimmed by 6 bases and J by 6 bases, leaving 8 bases between them. The CDR3 is 11 residues long. As DNA, the CDR3 is TGTGCCAGCAGTTCCAGGGATGGCTACACCTTC. As protein: CASSSRDGYTF.

The chain employs TRBV27 and TRBJ1-1; 9 bases agree with TRBD1. V lost 8 bases and J lost 5; bases outside the gene matches: 9. CDR3 length: 14 residues. The germline V gene encodes CDR1 MNHEY and CDR2 SMNVEV (reference sequence). In DNA, the CDR3 is TGTGCCAGCGGAAACAGGGGGCTGGGGACTGAAGCTTTCTTT. It translates to CASGNRGLGTEAFF.

This clone was recorded once. This chain connects TRBV6-6 to TRBJ1-5, with a tentative D call TRBD1 (6 bases). The CDR3 consists of 15 residues. V was clipped by 8 bases and J by 5 bases, with 19 bases between them. The V gene's germline CDR1 is MNHNY and CDR2 SVGAGI (reference sequence). CDR3 sequence: CASQRGGGRDQPQHF. CDR3 DNA: TGTGCCAGCCAACGAGGGGGAGGGAGGGATCAGCCCCAGCATTTT.

DNA of the CDR3: TGTGCCAGCAGCTCCGGTGGGGGGACTAGCAAAGAGACCCAGTACTTC. It yields the protein CASSSGGGTSKETQYF. The chain employs TRBV9 and TRBJ2-5, with TRBD2 matching 9 bases. Germline CDR1 reads SGDLS; CDR2 reads YYNGEE. The CDR3 contains 16 residues. The V gene end was trimmed by 4 bases and the J gene end by 3 bases; junction bases not matched to a gene: 10.

This clone was seen just once. This chain connects TRBV5-6 to TRBJ2-1; 8 positions match TRBD2. V lost 3 bases, J lost 6 bases, and 14 bases stayed unmatched. The CDR3 spans 17 residues. The germline gives CDR1 SGHDT, CDR2 YYEEEE. CDR3 coding DNA: TGTGCCAGCAGCTCCACGGGGGCTAGCGGGTTACTCAATGAGCAGTTCTTC. Its translation is CASSSTGASGLLNEQFF.

The chain recombines TRBV4-3 with TRBJ2-7, with 10 positions matching TRBD1. The CDR3 runs to 17 residues. V shed 0 bases and J 2 bases; nucleotides not matched to a gene: 7. Germline V gene sequence: CDR1 LGHNA, CDR2 YSLEER. The CDR3 sequence is CASSQDIGTGDTYEQYF. The CDR3 region has the DNA TGCGCCAGCAGCCAAGACATCGGGACAGGGGACACCTACGAGCAGTACTTC.

The chain is built from TRBV5-5 and TRBJ1-2, with 7 bases lining up with TRBD1. The germline gives CDR1 SGHKS, CDR2 YYEKEE (reference sequence). Trimming removed 4 bases from V and 0 bases from J; junction bases left unmatched: 9. The CDR3 sequence is 16 residues long. The CDR3 region is CASSGDSFSANYGYTF. The CDR3 nucleotides read TGTGCCAGCAGCGGGGACAGCTTCTCAGCTAACTATGGCTACACCTTC.

This rearrangement joins TRBV18 to TRBJ2-7; D call uncertain. CDR3 size: 12 residues. Trimming took off 3 bases at V and 2 bases at J, with 5 bases between the two ends. The germline gives CDR1 KGHSH, CDR2 LQKENI. CDR3 in DNA: TGTGCCAGCTCACCTAATACCTACGAGCAGTACTTC. Translating gives CASSPNTYEQYF.

The rearrangement joins TRBV4-3 to TRBJ1-6; D is unclear. The CDR3 sequence is 18 residues long. Germline-derived CDR1 and CDR2 are LGHNA and YSLEER. The V and J ends lost 4 bases and 0 bases respectively, with 16 bases between them. The CDR3 here is CASSRMFGLSSYNSPLHF. CDR3 sequence (DNA): TGCGCCAGCAGCCGGATGTTTGGACTGAGCTCCTATAATTCACCCCTCCACTTT.

This clone occurred once. The genes are TRBV4-3 and TRBJ2-6; no clear D gene. From germline, CDR1 is LGHNA and CDR2 YSLEER. V was pared by 4 bases and J by 0 bases, with 7 bases between. The CDR3 contains 15 residues. The CDR3 sequence is CASSPGPSGANVLTF. The CDR3 DNA follows: TGCGCCAGCAGCCCAGGCCCCTCTGGGGCCAACGTCCTGACTTTC.

This clone was detected a few times. The chain combines TRBV12-5 with TRBJ1-2; D is uncertain. Germline V gives CDR1 LGHNT, CDR2 FRNRAP. The CDR3 totals 12 residues. The V end lost 1 base, the J end lost 4 bases, and 4 bases lay between the germline ends. The DNA for the CDR3 is TGTGCTAGTGGTTTGGGCGGCTATGGCTACACCTTC. It specifies CASGLGGYGYTF.

J is TRBJ1-1 and V is TRBV10-3, with TRBD1 matching over 7 bases. Germline V gene data show CDR1 as ENHRY and CDR2 as SYGVKD. The trim removed 5 bases at V and 5 bases at J, leaving 11 bases unmatched. The CDR3 contains 15 residues. The CDR3 nucleotides read TGTGCCATCAGTTACGACAGGGCTGGTGGGACTGAAGCTTTCTTT. Its translation is CAISYDRAGGTEAFF.

The rearrangement joins TRBV28 to TRBJ2-2; D may be TRBD1 (6 bases). The ends were cut back, 3 bases at V and 2 bases at J, with 10 bases in the middle. The germline gives CDR1 MDHEN, CDR2 SYDVKM. CDR3 length: 15 residues. The CDR3 loop is CASSFQGFNTGELFF. Here the CDR3 DNA reads TGTGCCAGCAGTTTTCAGGGGTTTAACACCGGGGAGCTGTTTTTT. Looking up the rest from reference TRBV28 and TRBJ2-2 gives the full variable domain: DVKVTQSSRYLVKRTGEKVFLECVQDMDHENMFWYRQDPGLGLRLIYFSYDVKMKEKGDIPEGYSVSREKKERFSLILESASTNQTSMYLCASSFQGFNTGELFFGEGSRLTVL.

This clone was recorded a few times. Here the CDR3 reads CASSQDREQINYGYTF. In DNA form, the CDR3 reads TGCGCCAGCAGCCAAGATCGAGAACAGATAAACTATGGCTACACCTTC. This chain connects TRBV4-1 to TRBJ1-2; D call uncertain. V gave up 0 bases and J gave up 2 bases, with 13 bases separating them. Germline assignment: CDR1 MGHRA and CDR2 YSYEKL. The CDR3 is 16 amino acids.

The V gene is TRBV19, the J gene TRBJ2-7, with 7 bases fitting TRBD1. V was clipped by 4 bases and J by 7 bases; unmatched bases: 13. This CDR3 spans 15 amino acids. CDR1 and CDR2 (germline): LNHDA, SQIVND (reference sequence). CDR3 in DNA: TGTGCCAGTAGTACCAGACAGGGACGCGTGGGAGAGCAGTACTTC. This translates into CASSTRQGRVGEQYF.

This chain connects TRBV7-3 to TRBJ2-1; TRBD2 matches 7 bases. The germline CDR1 and CDR2 sequences are SGHTA and FQGTGA. Trimming took 4 bases from V and 4 from J; bases not matched to a gene: 7. There are 15 residues in the CDR3. CDR3 in amino acids: CASSSGLVGYNEQFF. DNA of the CDR3: TGTGCCAGCAGCTCCGGACTAGTGGGGTACAATGAGCAGTTCTTC.

The chain is built from TRBV9 and TRBJ2-7; 10 bases align to TRBD1. CDR3 size: 15 residues. The germline V gene encodes CDR1 SGDLS and CDR2 YYNGEE. With 3 bases clipped from V and 7 bases from J, the junction kept 10 bases outside the gene matches. In nucleotides, the CDR3 is TGTGCCAGCAGCGATCCGGGACAGGGGACGGAAGAGCAGTACTTC. Translation: CASSDPGQGTEEQYF.

V gene TRBV6-5 combines with J gene TRBJ1-2; TRBD1 agrees at 7 bases. V lost 0 bases, J lost 4 bases, and 8 bases stayed unmatched. Per the germline V gene, CDR1 is MNHEY and CDR2 is SVGAGI. This CDR3 is 16 amino acids long. CDR3 nucleotides: TGTGCCAGCAGTTACTCCCCCCCCTCAGGGGGCTATGGCTACACCTTC. Protein: CASSYSPPSGGYGYTF.

The chain has TRBV30 and TRBJ1-1; D is possibly TRBD1 (5 bases). Germline lookup yields CDR1 GTSNPN and CDR2 SVGIG (reference sequence). The CDR3 is 14 amino acids. The V end lost 0 bases, the J end lost 11 bases, and 19 bases lay between the germline ends. DNA of the CDR3: TGTGCCTGGAGTGTACCGGGACTGGGGGGTTTGGCTTTCTTT. It is translated as CAWSVPGLGGLAFF.

V and J are TRBV6-1 and TRBJ1-1; TRBD1 might be the D (6 bases). This CDR3 spans 14 amino acids. Between the trimmed V and J ends, which lost 4 bases and 5 bases, there was a span of 14 bases. From germline, CDR1 is MNHNS and CDR2 SASEGT. CDR3 nucleotides: TGTGCCAGCAGTGCCAACAGGGAGTGGACTGAAGCTTTCTTT. As protein: CASSANREWTEAFF.

The J gene is TRBJ2-3, the V gene TRBV10-2; 8 bases map to TRBD1. Unmatched junction bases numbered 10, after V lost 4 bases and J lost 4 bases. CDR1 WSHSY and CDR2 SAAADI come from the germline V gene. This CDR3 is 16 amino acids long. CDR3 nucleotides: TGCGCCAGCAGTGTCCTGACAGGGGTACGGTCAGATACGCAGTATTTT. This gives the protein CASSVLTGVRSDTQYF.

V usage is TRBV2 and J usage is TRBJ2-2; D might be TRBD2 (5 bases). Germline V gene sequence: CDR1 SNHLY, CDR2 FYNNEI. The CDR3 loop spans 16 amino acids. V was shortened by 8 bases and J by 3 bases, with 19 bases between the two germline ends. The DNA for the CDR3 is TGTGCCAGCCTAGCCCCAATTACCGCGTACACCGGGGAGCTGTTTTTT. Protein product: CASLAPITAYTGELFF.

The rearrangement uses TRBV7-2 and TRBJ2-1, with TRBD2 as a possible D gene (5 bases). The CDR3 runs 13 residues. Trimming pared 6 bases from V and 4 bases from J, leaving 10 bases between. Germline lookup yields CDR1 SGHTA and CDR2 FQGNSA. For the CDR3, the DNA is TGTGCCAGCAGTCTCGGGATTTACAATGAGCAGTTCTTC. Amino acids: CASSLGIYNEQFF.

The V call is TRBV6-1, the J call TRBJ2-3; TRBD1 is a possible D gene (6 bases). Germline CDR1 and CDR2: MNHNS and SASEGT. The V end lost 0 bases, the J end lost 0 bases, and 13 bases lay between the germline ends. CDR3 length: 17 amino acids. In nucleotides, the CDR3 is TGTGCCAGCAGTGAAGCGCCGGGACAACTTAGCACAGATACGCAGTATTTT. It is translated as CASSEAPGQLSTDTQYF.

The V call is TRBV7-2, the J call TRBJ2-2; the match to TRBD1 covers 9 bases. Trimming at V came to 5 bases and at J to 4 bases, leaving 8 bases not matched to a gene. CDR1 is SGHTA, CDR2 FQGNSA, per germline. The CDR3 spans 16 residues. The CDR3 nucleotides are TGTGCCAGCAGCACAGGACAGGGGTCGCTCACCGGGGAGCTGTTTTTT. This codes for CASSTGQGSLTGELFF. The full variable domain, completed using reference TRBV7-2 and TRBJ2-2, is GAGVSQSPSNKVTEKGKDVELRCDPISGHTALYWYRQSLGQGLEFLIYFQGNSAPDKSGLPSDRFSAERTGGSVSTLTIQRTQQEDSAVYLCASSTGQGSLTGELFFGEGSRLTVL.

Written as DNA, the CDR3 is TGCGCCAGCAGCCGAAGCAGGCTCACAGATACGCAGTATTTT. It translates to CASSRSRLTDTQYF. The chain is built from TRBV4-1 and TRBJ2-3; D not resolved. Germline CDR1 MGHRA, CDR2 YSYEKL. CDR3 length equals 14 residues. V was cut by 4 bases and J by 2 bases, with 10 bases left in between.